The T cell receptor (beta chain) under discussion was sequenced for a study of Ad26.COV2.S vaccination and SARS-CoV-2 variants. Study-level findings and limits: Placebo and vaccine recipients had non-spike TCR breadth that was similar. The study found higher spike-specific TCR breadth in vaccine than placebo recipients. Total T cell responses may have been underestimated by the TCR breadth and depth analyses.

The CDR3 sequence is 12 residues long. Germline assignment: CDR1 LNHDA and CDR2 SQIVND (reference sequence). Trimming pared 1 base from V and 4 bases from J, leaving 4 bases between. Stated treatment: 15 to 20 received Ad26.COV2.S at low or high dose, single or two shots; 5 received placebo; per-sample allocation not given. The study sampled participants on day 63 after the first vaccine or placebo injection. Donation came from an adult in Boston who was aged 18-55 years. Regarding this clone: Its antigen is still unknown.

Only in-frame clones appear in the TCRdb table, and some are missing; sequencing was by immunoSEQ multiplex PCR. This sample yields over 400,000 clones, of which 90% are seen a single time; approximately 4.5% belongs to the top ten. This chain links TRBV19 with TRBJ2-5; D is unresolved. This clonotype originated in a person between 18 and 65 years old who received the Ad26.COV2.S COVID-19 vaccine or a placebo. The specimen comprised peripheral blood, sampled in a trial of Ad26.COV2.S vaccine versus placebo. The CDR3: CASSIAGETQYF. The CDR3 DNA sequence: TGTGCCAGTAGTATAGCCGGAGAGACCCAGTACTTC.